This record concerns one T cell receptor (beta chain) sequence. This sample is drawn from a study of control samples from healthy donors and cancer patients. Measured with immunoSEQ multiplex PCR; TCRdb has only the in-frame clones, and not every one. In all, the sample yields approximately 190,000 clones. This CDR3 has 14 amino acids. The V segment lost 3 bases and the J segment 7 bases; nucleotides outside the gene matches: 5. The V gene's germline CDR1 is MNHEY and CDR2 SVGAGI. The chain couples TRBV6-5 to TRBJ1-4; 7 nucleotides agree with TRBD1. The source of this sequence is a woman aged 25 to 39 in good health. The sequenced sample consisted of blood. The CDR3 DNA reads TGTGCCAGCAGTTATGAAGGGGGCAGTGAAAAACTGTTTTTT. Encoded protein: CASSYEGGSEKLFF.